The sequence of this T cell receptor (beta chain) was determined in a study of cytomegalovirus exposure and HLA in healthy donors. Across the whole study: The use of the same platform for the 95 to 150 validation repertoires and the roughly 680 first-cohort repertoires was reported by a later analysis.

Assay: immunoSEQ multiplex PCR; the TCRdb copy retains only in-frame clones and omits some. The sample yields 150,000 to 200,000 clones, roughly 90% seen once. The CDR3 consists of 13 residues. The V gene's germline CDR1 is SGHTA and CDR2 FQGTGA. V dropped 5 bases and J dropped 5 bases, with 10 bases sitting between them. This clone has just one count. The antigen is not known. The donors were part of the validation cohort, which consisted of about 120 subjects and was separate from the first cohort of 666 subjects. General study findings and limits: The investigators catalogued 180 or so TCR beta chains as cytomegalovirus-associated. In vitro confirmation showed three CMV-associated chains to be CMV antigen specific.

The receptor was isolated from a man aged 18 to 30 in good health and CMV-seropositive. The chain is built from TRBV7-3 and TRBJ2-1; D possibly corresponds to TRBD1 (6 bases). The sequenced material came from PBMCs. CDR3: CASSADRNNEQFF. In DNA, the CDR3 is TGTGCCAGCAGCGCTGACAGGAACAATGAGCAGTTCTTC.